Shown below are 19 T cell receptor beta chains from a single sample sequenced in a study of blood T cell repertoires in COVID-19. Clones were sequenced by immunoSEQ multiplex PCR, and TCRdb holds only the in-frame ones, with some missing. The repertoire holds some 300,000 clones, 70% to 90% seen once, with about 7% in the top ten. Sequenced input: peripheral blood. These receptors came from a woman in her 30s who had recovered from COVID-19.

For the CDR3, the DNA is TGTGCCAGCAGCTTACAGGGCAGGGGGCTCCTCGAGCAGTACTTC. This gives the protein CASSLQGRGLLEQYF. This sequence joins TRBV13 and TRBJ2-7; TRBD1 matches at 8 bases. This CDR3 spans 15 amino acids. Looked up from germline, CDR1 is PRHDT and CDR2 is FYEKMQ (reference sequence). Losses at the gene ends were 2 bases for V and 6 bases for J; bases not matched to a gene: 9.

The rearrangement joins TRBV5-1 to TRBJ2-7; 8 bases are a match to TRBD1. Losses at the gene ends were 3 bases for V and 4 bases for J; bases not matched to a gene: 3. The CDR3 extends over 13 amino acids. Looked up from germline, CDR1 is SGHRS and CDR2 is YFSETQ. CDR3 nucleotides: TGCGCCAGCAGCTCCCAGGGGGCTTACGAGCAGTACTTC. Protein product: CASSSQGAYEQYF.

The chain is built from TRBV3-1 (or the pseudogene TRBV3-2) and TRBJ1-2, with D possibly being TRBD1 (5 bases). The V and J ends lost 1 base and 14 bases respectively, with 17 bases between them. Germline CDR1 and CDR2: LGHDT and YNNKEL (reference sequence). CDR3 length: 13 amino acids. The CDR3 region is CASSQGSTGGRTF. The CDR3 coding sequence is TGTGCCAGCAGCCAAGGATCGACTGGGGGGAGAACCTTC.

The chain combines TRBV2 with TRBJ2-2, with a tentative D call TRBD2 (6 bases). CDR3 length equals 17 residues. CDR1 and CDR2 (germline): SNHLY, FYNNEI. V was cut by 6 bases and J by 8 bases, with 25 bases left in between. For the CDR3, the DNA is TGTGCCAGCAGACTGGGGACGTCGGGACTCATAGATGGGGAGCTGTTTTTT. Residues: CASRLGTSGLIDGELFF. Complete variable domain (other parts from reference TRBV2 and TRBJ2-2): EPEVTQTPSHQVTQMGQEVILRCVPISNHLYFYWYRQILGQKVEFLVSFYNNEISEKSEIFDDQFSVERPDGSNFTLKIRSTKLEDSAMYFCASRLGTSGLIDGELFFGEGSRLTVL.

The V and J genes are TRBV27 and TRBJ1-2; possible D gene TRBD1, 5 bases. The germline CDR1 and CDR2 sequences are MNHEY and SMNVEV (reference sequence). V dropped 6 bases and J dropped 7 bases, with 18 bases sitting between them. CDR3 length equals 14 residues. DNA for the CDR3: TGTGCCAGCAGCCCTTCGGGGGGTGATAGTGGCTACACCTTC. Encoded protein: CASSPSGGDSGYTF.

The chain employs TRBV5-1 and TRBJ1-2, with D tentatively TRBD1 (5 bases). The CDR3 extends over 13 amino acids. The germline V gene has CDR1 SGHRS and CDR2 YFSETQ. V lost 0 bases, J lost 6 bases, and 9 bases lay in between. The CDR3 DNA sequence: TGCGCCAGCAGCTTGGGCAGGGTAGATGGCTACACCTTC. The encoded protein is CASSLGRVDGYTF.

The chain combines TRBV6-5 with TRBJ2-4; 7 bases align to TRBD1. Trimming cost V 5 bases and J 7 bases; bases outside gene matches: 11. Germline CDR1 is MNHEY and CDR2 is SVGAGI. The length of the CDR3 is 15 residues. The CDR3 is CASSRPGQARNIQYF. In nucleotides, the CDR3 is TGTGCCAGCAGTCGCCCCGGACAGGCCCGCAACATTCAGTACTTC.

V gene TRBV27 combines with J gene TRBJ1-2; 7 positions agree with TRBD1. The germline gives CDR1 MNHEY, CDR2 SMNVEV (reference sequence). V was clipped by 2 bases and J by 4 bases; unmatched bases: 7. This CDR3 contains 15 residues. The CDR3: CASSLRLDRIYGYTF. CDR3 coding DNA: TGTGCCAGCAGTTTAAGGTTGGACAGGATCTATGGCTACACCTTC.

In this sample, this clone turned up once. As DNA, the CDR3 is TGCGCCAGCAGTGAGTCGATAGTAGGTCCTCGGGGGGGGAACTATGGCTACACCTTC. Its translation is CASSESIVGPRGGNYGYTF. J is TRBJ1-2 and V is TRBV10-1, with TRBD1 as a possible D gene (5 bases). The V and J ends lost 0 bases and 2 bases respectively, with 22 bases between them. There are 19 residues in the CDR3. Germline values: CDR1 WNHNN, CDR2 SYGVQD (reference sequence).

The chain joins TRBV7-2 to TRBJ2-3; TRBD1 is a possible D gene (6 bases). The germline V gene has CDR1 SGHTA and CDR2 FQGNSA. With 5 bases removed from V and 4 bases from J, the gap between germline ends came to 13 bases. CDR3 length equals 14 residues. CDR3 sequence: CASSTPGVADTQYF. The CDR3 nucleotides read TGTGCCAGCAGCACCCCAGGGGTCGCAGATACGCAGTATTTT.

This clone appeared once. The V call is TRBV5-4, the J call TRBJ2-5; D gene ambiguous. V lost 2 bases, J lost 4 bases, and 12 bases lay in between. The CDR3 spans 14 residues. Germline V gene lookup returns CDR1 SGHNT and CDR2 YYREEE (reference sequence). The CDR3 DNA follows: TGTGCCAGCAGCTTCCTAGGTAGTTTAGAGACCCAGTACTTC. The encoded protein is CASSFLGSLETQYF.

V usage is TRBV9 and J usage is TRBJ2-2; 9 positions agree with TRBD1. CDR1 is SGDLS, CDR2 YYNGEE, per germline. V lost 5 bases to trimming and J lost 2 bases; unmatched junction nucleotides: 4. This CDR3 comprises 15 residues. The CDR3 sequence: CASRGQGGNTGELFF. In DNA, the CDR3 is TGTGCCAGCAGGGGACAGGGTGGAAACACCGGGGAGCTGTTTTTT. Complete variable domain (other parts from reference TRBV9 and TRBJ2-2): DSGVTQTPKHLITATGQRVTLRCSPRSGDLSVYWYQQSLDQGLQFLIQYYNGEERAKGNILERFSAQQFPDLHSELNLSSLELGDSALYFCASRGQGGNTGELFFGEGSRLTVL.

This sequence joins TRBV25-1 and TRBJ2-7, with 9 bases lining up with TRBD1. This CDR3 has 13 amino acids. Germline CDR1 is MGHDK and CDR2 is SYGVNS. Unmatched junction bases numbered 7, after V lost 7 bases and J lost 6 bases. The CDR3 sequence is CASKGTGTGEQYF. The CDR3 nucleotides read TGTGCCAGCAAGGGGACAGGGACGGGCGAGCAGTACTTC.

The CDR3 sequence is CASSLGVIRRGVYNEQFF. In DNA form, the CDR3 reads TGTGCCAGCAGCTTAGGAGTGATTAGGCGGGGGGTCTACAATGAGCAGTTCTTC. V gene TRBV7-2 combines with J gene TRBJ2-1; 8 bases fit TRBD2. Germline CDR1 is SGHTA and CDR2 is FQGNSA. V shed 1 base, J shed 3 bases, and the junction held 11 bases outside the gene matches. This CDR3 contains 18 residues.

V usage is TRBV5-4 and J usage is TRBJ2-7; D is unresolved. The length of the CDR3 is 12 residues. V lost 4 bases, J lost 2 bases, and 7 bases lay in between. CDR1 and CDR2 (germline): SGHNT, YYREEE (reference sequence). The CDR3: CASSLSPYEQYF. The CDR3 DNA follows: TGTGCCAGCAGCCTCAGTCCCTACGAGCAGTACTTC.

The count of this clone is one. CDR3 amino acids: CSVEKLQGMNTEAFF. CDR3 bases: TGCAGCGTCGAAAAACTACAGGGAATGAACACTGAAGCTTTCTTT. J is TRBJ1-1 and V is TRBV29-1; possible D gene TRBD1, 6 bases. The CDR3 has 15 residues. Germline CDR1 SQVTM, CDR2 ANQGSEA. V shed 6 bases and J shed 0 bases, with 17 bases lying between them.

The V gene is TRBV12-3 or TRBV12-4, the J gene TRBJ2-6; TRBD1 matches at 9 bases. The V segment lost 6 bases and the J segment 16 bases; nucleotides outside the gene matches: 7. The CDR3 is 12 residues long. The CDR3 region has the DNA TGTGCCAGCAGCCACGGACAGGGGAATCTGACTTTC. It is translated as CASSHGQGNLTF.

This chain links TRBV9 with TRBJ2-1, with 11 bases lining up with TRBD2. Germline CDR1 is SGDLS and CDR2 is YYNGEE. The CDR3 is 16 amino acids. V lost 3 bases, J lost 2 bases, and 4 bases stayed unmatched. The CDR3 bases are TGTGCCAGCAGCGCCCAGGGACTAGCGGCCTACAATGAGCAGTTCTTC. Residues: CASSAQGLAAYNEQFF.

The chain employs TRBV7-2 and TRBJ2-3, with 9 nucleotides matching TRBD2. This CDR3 region has 17 residues. Germline CDR1 reads SGHTA; CDR2 reads FQGNSA. V lost 2 bases, J lost 3 bases, and 9 bases stayed unmatched. In nucleotides, the CDR3 is TGTGCCAGCAGCTTACCTGCGGGGGGGCCTTTAACAGATACGCAGTATTTT. Translated: CASSLPAGGPLTDTQYF.